This T cell receptor beta chain was retrieved from a study of blood T cell repertoires in COVID-19. For the study at large: T cells, B-cell-depleted T cells, or PBMCs supplied cDNA or gDNA.

With 7 bases removed from V and 4 bases from J, the gap between germline ends came to 8 bases. Per the germline V gene, CDR1 is LNHDA and CDR2 is SQIVND (reference sequence). This CDR3 comprises 11 residues. Patients in Seattle were enrolled during active infection, then followed longitudinally. Per the study methods: Using reference gene primer amplification, nucleated cell counts were estimated. Libraries were prepared by immunoSEQ multiplex PCR; TCRdb keeps only in-frame clonotypes and omits some of them. V and J calls and clone size follow that table, whereas D and trimming were derived from the DNA. Of approximately 150,000 clones listed, 84% were seen once; the top ten hold less than 3%.

The source of this sequence is a woman aged 80 or older with COVID-19, enrolled during active disease. The chain employs TRBV19 and TRBJ2-7, with D possibly TRBD1 on 6 matching bases. The specimen sequenced was peripheral blood. As DNA, the CDR3 is TGTGCCAGTACTGACAGGTACGAGCAGTACTTC. Translated, it gives CASTDRYEQYF.